The TCR beta chain described here comes from a study of blood T cells in healthy people across ages. Together with a sample-barcoded 5' primer, a J-beta primer mix was included in a second PCR lasting roughly 6 to 12 cycles. TCRdb fed the 5' RACE reads into MiXCR, producing one record per CDR3 protein. Of fewer than 1.5 million distinct CDR3 sequences in the sample, approximately 38% were seen once. Sequencing used blood. The clonotype originates from a woman aged 18 to 35 in good health.

The DNA of the CDR3 is TGTGCCTGCTATTCCCGGGACAGGGGGCTGATCTATGGCTACACCTTC. Amino acids: CACYSRDRGLIYGYTF. V usage is TRBV30 and J usage is TRBJ1-2; 12 bases align to TRBD1. Germline values: CDR1 GTSNPN, CDR2 SVGIG (reference sequence). This CDR3 comprises 16 residues. After removal of 6 bases from V and 4 bases from J, the junction contained 12 bases not matched to a gene.